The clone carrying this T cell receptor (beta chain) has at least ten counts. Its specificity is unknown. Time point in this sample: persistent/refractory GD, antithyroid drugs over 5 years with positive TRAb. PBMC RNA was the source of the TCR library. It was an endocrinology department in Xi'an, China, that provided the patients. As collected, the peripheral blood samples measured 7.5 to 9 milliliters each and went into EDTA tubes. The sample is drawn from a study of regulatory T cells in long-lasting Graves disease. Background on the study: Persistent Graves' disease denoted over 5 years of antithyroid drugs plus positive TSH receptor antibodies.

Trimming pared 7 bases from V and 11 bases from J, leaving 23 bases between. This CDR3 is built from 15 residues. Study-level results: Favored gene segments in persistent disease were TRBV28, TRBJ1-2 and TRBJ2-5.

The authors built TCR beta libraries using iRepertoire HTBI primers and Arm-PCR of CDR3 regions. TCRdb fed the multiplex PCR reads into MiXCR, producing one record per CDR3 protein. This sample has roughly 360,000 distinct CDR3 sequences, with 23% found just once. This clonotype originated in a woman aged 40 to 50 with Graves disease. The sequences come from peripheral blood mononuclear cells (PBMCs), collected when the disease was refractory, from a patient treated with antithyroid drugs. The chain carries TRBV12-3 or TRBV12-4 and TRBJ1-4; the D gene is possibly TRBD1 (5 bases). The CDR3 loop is CASTVRDGKKGKLFF. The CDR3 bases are TGTGCCAGCACCGTCCGGGACGGGAAAAAGGGGAAACTGTTTTTT.